Each of the 18 T cell receptor beta chains below was sequenced from the same sample in a study of response to subunit inactivated influenza vaccine. From the RT-PCR reads, TCRdb called clonotypes with MiXCR, one entry per CDR3 protein. The sample gives 500,000 to 600,000 distinct CDR3 sequences, roughly 10% of which show up once; 10% is in the top ten. Sample: PBMCs from blood, taken on the day of vaccination. The receptors shown here come from a man in his forties or fifties who received an inactivated influenza vaccine.

This clonotype was seen a handful of times. The rearrangement links TRBV5-1 to TRBJ2-2; D perhaps matches TRBD1 (6 bases). Trimming pared 5 bases from V and 7 bases from J, leaving 18 bases between. The CDR3 sequence is 15 residues long. The germline V gene has CDR1 SGHRS and CDR2 YFSETQ. In DNA, the CDR3 is TGCGCCAGCAGTCTCGGGACATTAGACGGCGGGGAGCTGTTTTTT. Translating gives CASSLGTLDGGELFF.

This clonotype was counted between two and nine times. The V and J genes are TRBV7-8 and TRBJ1-6; D is unresolved. V lost 2 bases to trimming and J lost 6 bases, with 11 bases between them. This CDR3 spans 15 amino acids. Germline V gene data show CDR1 as SGHVS and CDR2 as FQNEAQ. CDR3 in DNA: TGTGCCAGCAGCTTACTCGTTCACTCTAATTCACCCCTCCACTTT. Its translation is CASSLLVHSNSPLHF.

A few counts support this clonotype. The junction does not match germline at one end; this may be a read error. CDR3 sequence: CASSPGPTFMSF. The CDR3 bases are TGTGCCAGCTCACCTGGCCCCACTTTCATGAGCTTC. The chain joins TRBV18 to TRBJ2-4; D not certain. This CDR3 comprises 12 residues. The germline gives CDR1 KGHSH, CDR2 LQKENI.

The V gene is TRBV20-1, the J gene TRBJ2-7, with TRBD2 matching over 8 bases. The J segment lost 5 bases and the V segment lost 6 bases, leaving 6 bases of the junction unmatched. This CDR3 is built from 12 residues. Germline loops: CDR1 DFQATT, CDR2 SNEGSKA (reference sequence). CDR3 protein: CSAGGAGDEQYF. As DNA, the CDR3 is TGCAGTGCCGGGGGGGCGGGAGACGAGCAGTACTTC.

The chain has TRBV29-1 and TRBJ2-5, with D unresolved. Germline V gene lookup returns CDR1 SQVTM and CDR2 ANQGSEA. This CDR3 has 13 residues. The V end lost 2 bases, the J end lost 4 bases, and 11 bases lay between the germline ends. In DNA, the CDR3 is TGCAGCGTTGAACTTTCCGTGGGAGAGACCCAGTACTTC. Protein sequence: CSVELSVGETQYF.

This clonotype was observed a handful of times. The rearrangement links TRBV28 to TRBJ2-7; the match to TRBD1 covers 9 bases. The V gene's germline CDR1 is MDHEN and CDR2 SYDVKM. CDR3 size: 15 residues. V gave up 6 bases and J gave up 4 bases; unmatched junction bases: 10. This chain's CDR3 is CASRPGTGILYEQYF. CDR3 bases: TGTGCCAGCAGACCCGGGACAGGGATCCTTTACGAGCAGTACTTC.

The chain uses TRBV20-1 and TRBJ2-5; D gene unclear. This CDR3 comprises 11 residues. V gave up 4 bases and J gave up 4 bases, with 7 bases separating them. CDR1 DFQATT and CDR2 SNEGSKA come from the germline V gene (reference sequence). The CDR3 DNA is TGCAGTGCTATCACGGGAGAGACCCAGTACTTC. Protein product: CSAITGETQYF.

This clonotype has just a few counts. This chain uses TRBV19 with TRBJ2-1, with no clear D. Germline assignment: CDR1 LNHDA and CDR2 SQIVND (reference sequence). This CDR3 spans 15 amino acids. V lost 2 bases, J lost 2 bases, and 10 bases lay in between. The CDR3 sequence is CASSIKWLPYNEQFF. The CDR3 DNA reads as TGTGCCAGTAGTATAAAGTGGCTGCCCTACAATGAGCAGTTCTTC.

The V gene is TRBV20-1, the J gene TRBJ2-5; tentatively, D is TRBD2 (5 bases). Per germline, CDR1 DFQATT and CDR2 SNEGSKA (reference sequence). This CDR3 spans 13 amino acids. V was cut by 0 bases and J by 4 bases, with 9 bases left in between. The CDR3 coding sequence is TGCAGTGCTAGAGAGGACTTTCCAGAGACCCAGTACTTC. This sequence encodes CSAREDFPETQYF.

The chain has TRBV6-5 and TRBJ2-1, with D unresolved. V was trimmed by 0 bases and J by 6 bases, leaving 9 bases between them. The CDR3 consists of 14 residues. Per the germline V gene, CDR1 is MNHEY and CDR2 is SVGAGI. In DNA, the CDR3 is TGTGCCAGCAGTTACTCTTCTAGTTCCAATGAGCAGTTCTTC. Translating gives CASSYSSSSNEQFF.

The chain joins TRBV29-1 to TRBJ1-2; the match to TRBD1 covers 10 bases. Unmatched junction bases numbered 8, after V lost 6 bases and J lost 4 bases. Germline assignment: CDR1 SQVTM and CDR2 ANQGSEA. The CDR3 is 14 amino acids. CDR3 DNA: TGCAGCGTCGGCACGGGACAGGGGTTCTATGGCTACACCTTC. Translation gives CSVGTGQGFYGYTF.

There are many counts of this clonotype. The V call is TRBV3-1, the J call TRBJ2-1; D remains ambiguous. Germline V gene sequence: CDR1 LGHDT, CDR2 YNNKEL (reference sequence). There are 16 residues in the CDR3. V was trimmed by 0 bases and J by 2 bases, leaving 11 bases between them. The CDR3 DNA is TGTGCCAGCAGCCAAGATCTGAAAGGTCCCTACAATGAGCAGTTCTTC. Protein product: CASSQDLKGPYNEQFF.

This clonotype was counted many times. Germline and junction disagree at one end, which may indicate a read error. This chain connects TRBV7-9 to TRBJ2-2; D is ambiguous. Germline V lookup: CDR1 SEHNR, CDR2 FQNEAQ (reference sequence). This CDR3 has 14 residues. CDR3 bases: TGCGCCAGCAGCTTGGACGGGAACACCGGGGAGCTGTTTTTT. Protein sequence: CASSLDGNTGELFF.

Many counts were recorded for this clonotype. V usage is TRBV5-1 and J usage is TRBJ2-7; possible D gene TRBD1, 5 bases. Trimming pared 0 bases from V and 3 bases from J, leaving 7 bases between. In germline, CDR1 is SGHRS, CDR2 YFSETQ. This CDR3 spans 13 amino acids. CDR3 residues: CASSLDGHYEQYF. The CDR3 DNA reads as TGCGCCAGCAGCTTGGATGGACACTACGAGCAGTACTTC.

The chain couples TRBV7-2 to TRBJ2-2; 7 bases align to TRBD2. V lost 1 base and J lost 5; bases outside the gene matches: 7. Germline CDR1 is SGHTA and CDR2 is FQGNSA. The CDR3 is made up of 16 amino acids. CDR3 DNA: TGTGCCAGCAGCTTAGTTACCAGCGGGATGACCGGGGAGCTGTTTTTT. It codes for CASSLVTSGMTGELFF.

In this sample, this clonotype turned up a few times. The chain joins TRBV12-3 or TRBV12-4 to TRBJ2-1, with 14 bases lining up with TRBD2. Trimming took 10 bases from V and 4 from J; bases not matched to a gene: 18. The CDR3 runs 19 residues. For the CDR3, the DNA is TGTGCCACTGACCGCACGCTTGGGACTAGCGGGGGTTTATACAATGAGCAGTTCTTC. Protein sequence: CATDRTLGTSGGLYNEQFF.

In this sample, this clonotype turned up a few times. V gene TRBV5-1 combines with J gene TRBJ1-1, with D tentatively TRBD1 (5 bases). V lost 1 base and J 4 bases, leaving 17 bases between the germline ends. The CDR3 has 16 residues. Germline V gives CDR1 SGHRS, CDR2 YFSETQ. The CDR3 sequence is CASSLTSGGMVTEAFF. CDR3 coding DNA: TGCGCCAGCAGCTTGACCTCCGGGGGGATGGTCACTGAAGCTTTCTTT.

The table lists this clonotype with a few counts. V and J are TRBV7-8 and TRBJ2-1; no definite D call. CDR3 length: 12 amino acids. Germline assignment: CDR1 SGHVS and CDR2 FQNEAQ. Trimming took off 5 bases at V and 8 bases at J, with 10 bases between the two ends. The CDR3 region is CASSLHLDEQFF. The CDR3 DNA sequence: TGTGCCAGCAGCCTTCATCTGGATGAGCAGTTCTTC.